A selection of T cell receptor beta chains follows, all from one sample in a study of cytomegalovirus exposure and HLA in healthy donors. The table came from immunoSEQ multiplex PCR; TCRdb's copy has only in-frame clones and leaves some out. This table holds 84,000 or so clones, 60% to 85% found once. Sequenced material: PBMCs. These TCRs come from a boy aged 5-17 years in good health and CMV-seronegative. CDR3s include the opening cysteine and the closing phenylalanine or tryptophan. The D gene is left open where the match is weak. Part of the rows lack a size; the others show once, few, many or a class for expanded clones.

14,TRBJ2-7,TRBD1,TRBV27,-,CASSGTGFSYEQYF,TGTGCCAGCAGCGGGACAGGGTTCTCCTACGAGCAGTACTTC
15,TRBJ1-2,TRBD1,TRBV10-3,-,CATLADRGEDYGYTF,TGTGCCACCTTAGCGGACAGGGGCGAGGACTATGGCTACACCTTC
13,TRBJ1-1,-,TRBV9,few,CASSKALNTEAFF,TGTGCCAGCAGCAAAGCCCTGAACACTGAAGCTTTCTTT
16,TRBJ1-1,TRBD1,TRBV9,-,CASSVAARGSDTEAFF,TGTGCCAGCAGCGTAGCGGCCAGGGGGAGCGACACTGAAGCTTTCTTT
14,TRBJ1-5,-,TRBV2,-,CASSHRESNQPQHF,TGTGCCAGCAGCCACAGGGAGAGCAATCAGCCCCAGCATTTT
13,TRBJ2-7,-,TRBV7-9,few,CASTHSHRDEQYF,TGTGCCAGCACCCATTCTCACAGGGACGAGCAGTACTTC
13,TRBJ1-5,-,TRBV30,-,CAWSVQGVQPQHF,TGTGCCTGGAGTGTACAGGGTGTGCAGCCCCAGCATTTT
13,TRBJ1-2,-,TRBV2,-,CASSGTVNYGYTF,TGTGCCAGCAGTGGGACAGTTAACTATGGCTACACCTTC
15,TRBJ1-3,-,TRBV6-5,-,CATRQDELSGNTIYF,TGTGCCACAAGACAGGACGAACTCTCCGGAAACACCATATATTTT
13,TRBJ1-1,-,TRBV29-1,-,CSVELQMNTEAFF,TGCAGCGTTGAACTCCAGATGAACACTGAAGCTTTCTTT
17,TRBJ2-7,TRBD2,TRBV29-1,-,CSVARGSSGRAFYEQYF,TGCAGCGTTGCGCGGGGATCCAGCGGGAGGGCCTTTTACGAGCAGTACTTC
16,TRBJ2-7,TRBD1,TRBV5-5,-,CASSLAQGSKVYEQYF,TGTGCCAGCAGCTTGGCACAGGGGTCGAAGGTCTACGAGCAGTACTTC
12,TRBJ1-2,-,TRBV6-5,-,CASSLTGVGYTF,TGTGCCAGCAGTTTAACGGGGGTTGGCTACACCTTC
14,TRBJ1-5,TRBD1,TRBV28,-,CASSSGTGLEPQHF,TGTGCCAGCAGTTCAGGGACAGGGCTGGAGCCCCAGCATTTT